This passage covers 27 T cell receptor beta chains from one sample sequenced in a study of cytomegalovirus exposure and HLA in healthy donors. With 60 Vbeta and 13 Jbeta primers, the PCR was carried out. Data came from immunoSEQ multiplex PCR; TCRdb stores just in-frame clones and leaves some out. The repertoire holds 150,000 to 200,000 clones, about 80% seen once, with approximately 10% in the top ten. Source material: PBMCs. The receptor set was obtained from a man between 18 and 29 years old in good health and CMV-seropositive.

The DNA for the CDR3 is TGTGCCACCAGCAGAGCGGCAGGGGGGAACACTGAAGCTTTCTTT. Translating gives CATSRAAGGNTEAFF. V usage is TRBV15 and J usage is TRBJ1-1; 7 bases line up with TRBD1. Losses at the gene ends were 1 base for V and 1 base for J; bases not matched to a gene: 3. The CDR3 is 15 amino acids. In germline, CDR1 is LNHNV, CDR2 YYDKDF (reference sequence).

V and J are TRBV19 and TRBJ2-7; 10 nucleotides align to TRBD1. Trimming cost V 3 bases and J 4 bases; bases outside gene matches: 6. There are 15 residues in the CDR3. The germline V gene has CDR1 LNHDA and CDR2 SQIVND (reference sequence). CDR3 bases: TGTGCCAGTAGTATCCGGGACAGGGGCATATACGAGCAGTACTTC. It is translated as CASSIRDRGIYEQYF. The complete variable domain, with remaining parts taken from reference TRBV19 and TRBJ2-7, reads DGGITQSPKYLFRKEGQNVTLSCEQNLNHDAMYWYRQDPGQGLRLIYYSQIVNDFQKGDIAEGYSVSREKKESFPLTVTSAQKNPTAFYLCASSIRDRGIYEQYFGPGTRLTVT.

A single count supports this clone. This rearrangement joins TRBV5-1 to TRBJ2-1; possibly TRBD1 for D (5 bases). The CDR3 spans 15 residues. Trimming removed 6 bases from V and 2 bases from J, with 15 bases in between. The germline V gene has CDR1 SGHRS and CDR2 YFSETQ. The CDR3 DNA is TGCGCCAGCAAGACTCAGGGTTATACCTACAATGAGCAGTTCTTC. It specifies CASKTQGYTYNEQFF.

This clone was observed a single time. The chain has TRBV10-3 and TRBJ2-5, with a weak D call TRBD2 (5 bases). The J call may be faulty, since TRBJ2-7 better matches the DNA end. Germline V lookup: CDR1 ENHRY, CDR2 SYGVKD. The CDR3 sequence is 14 residues long. CDR3 region: CAISESGRAYEQYF. CDR3 DNA sequence: TGTGCCATCAGTGAGTCTGGGCGGGCCTACGAGCAGTACTTC.

V usage is TRBV12-5 and J usage is TRBJ2-3, with 7 bases matching TRBD2. CDR1 LGHNT and CDR2 FRNRAP come from the germline V gene. This CDR3 is built from 12 residues. The V and J ends lost 4 bases and 6 bases, in that order; junction bases with no gene match: 1. This chain's CDR3 is CASGYGRDTQYF. The CDR3 DNA reads TGTGCTAGTGGTTACGGGAGGGATACGCAGTATTTT.

As concerns this clone: The junction differs from germline at one of its ends, possibly a read error. The rearrangement links TRBV7-8 to TRBJ1-1, with TRBD1 matching over 10 bases. CDR1 is SGHVS, CDR2 FQNEAQ, per germline. This CDR3 is 16 amino acids long. CDR3 sequence: CASRVRGTGVNAEAFF. The CDR3 region has the DNA TGTGCCAGCAGGGTGAGGGGGACAGGGGTGAACGCTGAAGCTTTCTTT.

The rearrangement links TRBV7-8 to TRBJ2-3; D is unresolved. Per the germline V gene, CDR1 is SGHVS and CDR2 is FQNEAQ. V dropped 0 bases and J dropped 3 bases, with 4 bases sitting between them. This CDR3 has 13 residues. The CDR3 nucleotides read TGTGCCAGCAGCTTAGCGCGGACAGATACGCAGTATTTT. Amino acid sequence: CASSLARTDTQYF. The whole variable domain, filled in from reference TRBV7-8 and TRBJ2-3, reads GAGVSQSPRYKVAKRGQDVALRCDPISGHVSLFWYQQALGQGPEFLTYFQNEAQLDKSGLPSDRFFAERPEGSVSTLKIQRTQQEDSAVYLCASSLARTDTQYFGPGTRLTVL.

Turning to this clone: The junction shows a germline mismatch at one end, possibly a read error. V is TRBV7-7 and J is TRBJ2-7, with 14 bases identical to TRBD2. The CDR3 length is 15 residues. Germline-derived CDR1 and CDR2 are SSHAT and FNYEAQ (reference sequence). The CDR3, as DNA: TGTGCTAGCAGCAACGGACTAGCGGGAGGCAACGAGCAGTACTTC. This translates into CASSNGLAGGNEQYF.

This clone was found once. The chain employs TRBV7-9 and TRBJ2-5; the D is unclear. V was clipped by 3 bases and J by 2 bases, with 10 bases between them. The germline V gene encodes CDR1 SEHNR and CDR2 FQNEAQ (reference sequence). The CDR3 contains 14 residues. The CDR3: CASSFSSSQETQYF. The CDR3, as DNA: TGTGCCAGCAGCTTCTCATCCAGTCAAGAGACCCAGTACTTC. Variable domain in full (rest from reference TRBV7-9 and TRBJ2-5): DTGVSQNPRHKITKRGQNVTFRCDPISEHNRLYWYRQTLGQGPEFLTYFQNEAQLEKSRLLSDRFSAERPKGSFSTLEIQRTEQGDSAMYLCASSFSSSQETQYFGPGTRLLVL.

This clone was observed a single time. This sequence joins TRBV27 and TRBJ2-7; the D gene is possibly TRBD1 (5 bases). V lost 5 bases and J lost 3, with 11 bases in between. The CDR3 is 13 amino acids. CDR1 and CDR2 from the germline V gene are MNHEY and SMNVEV (reference sequence). The CDR3: CASSHSGHYEQYF. The CDR3 region has the DNA TGTGCCAGCAGTCATAGTGGACACTACGAGCAGTACTTC.

DNA for the CDR3: TGTGCCAGCACGTCGACAGGTTTAGAAAACGAGCAGTACTTC. This encodes CASTSTGLENEQYF. This sequence joins TRBV6-5 and TRBJ2-7; tentatively, D is TRBD1 (6 bases). Germline V CDR1 and CDR2: MNHEY, SVGAGI. CDR3 length: 14 residues. V was pared by 7 bases and J by 5 bases, with 18 bases between.

The CDR3 is CASRGQRDEQFF. Here the CDR3 DNA reads TGTGCCTCGAGGGGGCAACGCGATGAGCAGTTCTTC. The chain recombines TRBV19 with TRBJ2-1, with 7 bases matching TRBD1. Germline lookup yields CDR1 LNHDA and CDR2 SQIVND (reference sequence). J gave up 8 bases and V 11 bases, and 9 bases lay outside the gene matches. This CDR3 comprises 12 residues.

The V call is TRBV30, the J call TRBJ2-2; 8 bases match TRBD2. Trimming removed 0 bases from V and 4 bases from J; junction bases left unmatched: 4. The CDR3 has 15 residues. The germline V gene has CDR1 GTSNPN and CDR2 SVGIG (reference sequence). CDR3 in DNA: TGTGCCTGGAGTGTTGGCGGGAGGCGCACCGGGGAGCTGTTTTTT. Protein: CAWSVGGRRTGELFF.

The V call is TRBV27, the J call TRBJ1-2; 10 bases match TRBD1. The V gene end was trimmed by 4 bases and the J gene end by 4 bases; junction bases not matched to a gene: 3. The CDR3 covers 14 residues. CDR1 is MNHEY and CDR2 is SMNVEV in the germline V gene (reference sequence). This chain's CDR3 is CASSSTGGGYGYTF. CDR3 nucleotides: TGTGCCAGCAGTTCGACAGGGGGCGGCTATGGCTACACCTTC.

V and J are TRBV5-1 and TRBJ2-5; a weak D match, TRBD2 (6 bases). Trimming left V 0 bases short and J 0 bases short, with 9 bases between. Germline CDR1 is SGHRS and CDR2 is YFSETQ. The length of the CDR3 is 15 residues. The CDR3 spells CASSLGAGYQETQYF. The CDR3 region has the DNA TGCGCCAGCAGCTTGGGCGCGGGATACCAAGAGACCCAGTACTTC. The full variable domain, with the rest looked up from reference TRBV5-1 and TRBJ2-5, is KAGVTQTPRYLIKTRGQQVTLSCSPISGHRSVSWYQQTPGQGLQFLFEYFSETQRNKGNFPGRFSGRQFSNSRSEMNVSTLELGDSALYLCASSLGAGYQETQYFGPGTRLLVL.

The rearrangement uses TRBV19 and TRBJ1-1; D ambiguous. The CDR3 sequence is 13 residues long. Germline V lookup: CDR1 LNHDA, CDR2 SQIVND (reference sequence). Trimming shortened V by 6 bases and J by 5 bases, and 13 bases separated the two germline ends. CDR3 region: CASRRGPGTEAFF. In nucleotides, the CDR3 is TGTGCCAGTAGGCGGGGTCCCGGGACTGAAGCTTTCTTT.

This clone was seen a single time. The DNA for the CDR3 is TGTGCCAGCTCACCACCCTCAGGGGGGCCCTATGGCTACACCTTC. This sequence encodes CASSPPSGGPYGYTF. The chain recombines TRBV18 with TRBJ1-2; 7 bases match TRBD1. The CDR3 runs to 15 residues. The germline CDR1 and CDR2 sequences are KGHSH and LQKENI. V lost 0 bases to trimming and J lost 4 bases; unmatched junction nucleotides: 5.

This clone came up once. The rearrangement links TRBV4-3 to TRBJ2-7; TRBD2 might be the D (6 bases). Germline CDR1 LGHNA, CDR2 YSLEER. The CDR3 has 13 amino acids. Trimming left V 3 bases short and J 6 bases short, with 12 bases between. CDR3 sequence reads: CASSHEEGREQYF. The CDR3 region has the DNA TGCGCCAGCAGCCACGAGGAGGGCCGCGAGCAGTACTTC.

This chain joins TRBV19 and TRBJ2-5; perhaps TRBD2 as D (6 bases). There are 16 residues in the CDR3. Trimming removed 3 bases at V and 4 bases at J, with 18 bases between. Germline CDR1 and CDR2: LNHDA and SQIVND (reference sequence). The CDR3 region has the DNA TGTGCCAGTAGTATCCCCGGGGGAACCCAGGGAGAGACCCAGTACTTC. Translated, it gives CASSIPGGTQGETQYF.

This clone was seen once. The rearrangement links TRBV28 to TRBJ2-1, with 7 positions matching TRBD2. The trim removed 6 bases at V and 7 bases at J, leaving 6 bases unmatched. CDR3 length: 13 amino acids. The germline V gene encodes CDR1 MDHEN and CDR2 SYDVKM. CDR3 nucleotides: TGTGCCAGCAGCCCGGGGCGGGAGAATGAGCAGTTCTTC. It translates to CASSPGRENEQFF.

The rearrangement links TRBV29-1 to TRBJ2-5, with 12 bases matching TRBD2. V lost 6 bases to trimming and J lost 7 bases; unmatched junction nucleotides: 9. The CDR3 covers 14 residues. Germline assignment: CDR1 SQVTM and CDR2 ANQGSEA. This chain's CDR3 is CSVRETSGRGTQYF. The CDR3 bases are TGCAGCGTGCGGGAGACTAGCGGGAGAGGGACCCAGTACTTC.

This chain connects TRBV28 to TRBJ1-4, with no clear D. Trimming stripped 7 bases from V and 4 bases from J, with 13 bases between. This CDR3 comprises 14 residues. CDR1 is MDHEN and CDR2 is SYDVKM in the germline V gene. CDR3 in DNA: TGTGCCAGCAAGGAGCGGCTGCTTAATGAAAAACTGTTTTTT. Its protein is CASKERLLNEKLFF.

The V call is TRBV30, the J call TRBJ2-1; 12 nucleotides agree with TRBD2. V lost 4 bases, J lost 1 base, and 5 bases stayed unmatched. The length of the CDR3 is 16 residues. Per germline, CDR1 GTSNPN and CDR2 SVGIG (reference sequence). Written as DNA, the CDR3 is TGTGCCTGGAATCTAGCGGGAGGGAGGTCCTACAATGAGCAGTTCTTC. Amino acid sequence: CAWNLAGGRSYNEQFF.

The chain combines TRBV10-1 with TRBJ2-7, with D tentatively TRBD1 (6 bases). Per germline, CDR1 WNHNN and CDR2 SYGVQD (reference sequence). The V end lost 0 bases, the J end lost 3 bases, and 15 bases lay between the germline ends. This CDR3 is built from 16 residues. Here the CDR3 DNA reads TGCGCCAGCAGTGAGTCTGGAACAGGGAGCCTCTACGAGCAGTACTTC. Protein product: CASSESGTGSLYEQYF.

The chain combines TRBV9 with TRBJ1-1; perhaps TRBD1 as D (6 bases). Germline loops: CDR1 SGDLS, CDR2 YYNGEE. The CDR3 loop spans 13 amino acids. Deletions cut 2 bases from V and 4 bases from J, with 9 bases between. The CDR3, as DNA: TGTGCCAGCAGCGTTACAGGGAGCACTGAAGCTTTCTTT. It yields the protein CASSVTGSTEAFF. Drawing the rest from reference TRBV9 and TRBJ1-1, the complete variable domain is DSGVTQTPKHLITATGQRVTLRCSPRSGDLSVYWYQQSLDQGLQFLIQYYNGEERAKGNILERFSAQQFPDLHSELNLSSLELGDSALYFCASSVTGSTEAFFGQGTRLTVV.

The V and J genes are TRBV13 and TRBJ1-2, with 8 bases identical to TRBD1. The CDR3 sequence is 15 residues long. Germline V lookup: CDR1 PRHDT, CDR2 FYEKMQ (reference sequence). V lost 3 bases, J lost 5 bases, and 8 bases stayed unmatched. The CDR3 region is CASSLDRVSQYGYTF. The CDR3 DNA is TGTGCCAGCAGCTTGGACAGGGTTTCCCAATATGGCTACACCTTC.

On this clone: One end of the junction fails to match germline, which may point to a read error. Other DNA sequences in this sample translate to the same CDR3. The V and J genes are TRBV10-1 and TRBJ1-1; D remains unclear. The germline CDR1 and CDR2 sequences are WNHNN and SYGVQD (reference sequence). The CDR3 spans 14 residues. The CDR3 coding sequence is TGCGCCAGCAGTCCCCAGGTCATGAACACTGAAGCCTTCTTT. This translates into CASSPQVMNTEAFF.